This TCR beta chain derives from a study of T cell clonotyping in hematopoietic cell transplantation. Notes on the study in general: Recipient TCR diversity dropped after transplant; expanded clonotypes rose from day 30 to 180. Few recipient clonotypes overlapped donors; over 95% were de novo at given depth.

This CDR3 comprises 14 residues. V was clipped by 0 bases and J by 7 bases; unmatched bases: 4. The V gene's germline CDR1 is SEHNR and CDR2 FQNEAQ (reference sequence). Turning to this clone: Its specificity is unknown.

Measured with immunoSEQ multiplex PCR; TCRdb has only the in-frame clones, and not every one. The table has approximately 25,000 clones, 90% to 97% seen once. The sequenced sample consisted of peripheral blood mononuclear cells. The chain joins TRBV7-9 to TRBJ1-2; 8 positions agree with TRBD1. The TCR comes from a middle-aged man in good health. Some clones in this sample may be carry-over from other donors' samples. CDR3 in amino acids: CASSLAGQASGYTF. The CDR3 region has the DNA TGTGCCAGCAGCTTAGCGGGACAGGCCAGTGGCTACACCTTC.